A selection of T cell receptor beta chains follows, all from one sample in a study of shared T cell receptors in the human thymus. Assay: immunoSEQ multiplex PCR; the TCRdb copy retains only in-frame clones and omits some. The table has approximately 580,000 clones, about 80% seen once. This sample was shared with a second study, whose subject was human thymus T cells.

The sequenced material came from thymocytes. The receptor source for this set is a boy younger than two with a congenital heart defect. The CDR3 runs from the conserved cysteine through the conserved F or W. Each record gives: J gene, D gene, clone size, V gene, CDR3 protein, CDR3 DNA. D genes are given only for firm matches. Where a row states a size, it is once, few, many or the class of an expanded clone; other rows omit it.

j_gene: TRBJ2-7; d_gene: -; abundance: -; v_gene: TRBV27; CDR3aa: CASSLAKTGSPYEQYF; CDR3nt: TGTGCCAGCAGTTTAGCCAAAACAGGGTCTCCCTACGAGCAGTACTTC
j_gene: TRBJ2-1; d_gene: -; abundance: -; v_gene: TRBV25-1; CDR3aa: CASSEYMAERNNEQFF; CDR3nt: TGTGCCAGCAGTGAATATATGGCGGAGCGGAACAATGAGCAGTTCTTC
j_gene: TRBJ2-7; d_gene: -; abundance: -; v_gene: TRBV4-1; CDR3aa: CASSQEGRRSSYEQYF; CDR3nt: TGCGCCAGCAGCCAGGAGGGACGTAGGAGCTCCTACGAGCAGTACTTC
j_gene: TRBJ2-3; d_gene: TRBD2; abundance: -; v_gene: TRBV4-1; CDR3aa: CASSQAETSVFPDTQYF; CDR3nt: TGCGCCAGCAGCCAGGCAGAGACTAGCGTATTCCCAGATACGCAGTATTTT
j_gene: TRBJ2-7; d_gene: -; abundance: -; v_gene: TRBV12-2; CDR3aa: CASRLGAGNSYEQYF; CDR3nt: TGTGCAAGTCGCTTAGGAGCCGGGAACTCCTACGAGCAGTACTTC
j_gene: TRBJ2-1; d_gene: -; abundance: -; v_gene: TRBV4-1; CDR3aa: CASSQGRAGIEQFF; CDR3nt: TGCGCCAGCAGCCAAGGAAGGGCGGGTATCGAGCAGTTCTTC
j_gene: TRBJ2-2; d_gene: -; abundance: once; v_gene: TRBV13; CDR3aa: CASSSQRAYSPTGELFF; CDR3nt: TGTGCCAGCAGCTCCCAGAGGGCCTATTCTCCCACCGGGGAGCTGTTTTTT
j_gene: TRBJ1-1; d_gene: -; abundance: -; v_gene: TRBV2; CDR3aa: CASSEPQNTEAFF; CDR3nt: TGTGCCAGCAGTGAACCCCAGAACACTGAAGCTTTCTTT
j_gene: TRBJ1-1; d_gene: TRBD1; abundance: -; v_gene: TRBV9; CDR3aa: CASSPGTGGAFF; CDR3nt: TGTGCCAGCAGCCCAGGGACAGGGGGGGCTTTCTTT
j_gene: TRBJ2-7; d_gene: TRBD1; abundance: once; v_gene: TRBV12-5; CDR3aa: CASGLWTGVPNEQYF; CDR3nt: TGTGCTAGTGGTTTGTGGACAGGGGTTCCCAACGAGCAGTACTTC
j_gene: TRBJ2-1; d_gene: TRBD2; abundance: few; v_gene: TRBV5-4; CDR3aa: CASSSKGLAADNEQFF; CDR3nt: TGTGCCAGCAGCTCAAAGGGACTAGCAGCCGACAATGAGCAGTTCTTC
j_gene: TRBJ1-5; d_gene: -; abundance: -; v_gene: TRBV28; CDR3aa: CASSLFGRGEGNQPQHF; CDR3nt: TGTGCCAGCAGTTTATTCGGCAGGGGAGAGGGCAATCAGCCCCAGCATTTT
j_gene: TRBJ2-7; d_gene: TRBD1; abundance: -; v_gene: TRBV6-1; CDR3aa: CASSGAPDRGSHEQYF; CDR3nt: TGTGCCAGCAGTGGAGCCCCCGACAGGGGGTCCCACGAGCAGTACTTC
j_gene: TRBJ1-1; d_gene: -; abundance: -; v_gene: TRBV7-8; CDR3aa: CASSLALDTVHEAFF; CDR3nt: TGTGCCAGCAGCTTAGCTTTGGACACGGTCCATGAAGCTTTCTTT
j_gene: TRBJ1-1; d_gene: TRBD1; abundance: -; v_gene: TRBV4-1; CDR3aa: CASSPPRGQGCTEAFF; CDR3nt: TGCGCCAGCAGCCCTCCCAGGGGACAGGGTTGCACTGAAGCTTTCTTT
j_gene: TRBJ2-1; d_gene: TRBD2; abundance: -; v_gene: TRBV5-1; CDR3aa: CASSLGTSGRSNEQFF; CDR3nt: TGCGCCAGCAGCTTGGGGACTAGCGGGAGGTCTAATGAGCAGTTCTTC
j_gene: TRBJ2-7; d_gene: TRBD1; abundance: -; v_gene: TRBV10-3; CDR3aa: CAISEKGGVSYEQYF; CDR3nt: TGTGCCATCAGTGAGAAAGGGGGCGTTTCCTACGAGCAGTACTTC
j_gene: TRBJ1-5; d_gene: TRBD1; abundance: -; v_gene: TRBV19; CDR3aa: CASSKPGQLNQPQHF; CDR3nt: TGTGCCAGTAGTAAGCCGGGACAGCTTAATCAGCCCCAGCATTTT
j_gene: TRBJ2-1; d_gene: TRBD2; abundance: -; v_gene: TRBV7-3; CDR3aa: CASSLGTRRVDEQFF; CDR3nt: TGTGCCAGCAGCTTAGGGACTAGGAGGGTCGATGAGCAGTTCTTC
j_gene: TRBJ2-7; d_gene: TRBD1; abundance: -; v_gene: TRBV10-2; CDR3aa: CASGREGQGAGGRENEQYF; CDR3nt: TGCGCCAGCGGACGGGAGGGACAGGGGGCTGGCGGGAGGGAGAACGAGCAGTACTTC
j_gene: TRBJ1-2; d_gene: -; abundance: -; v_gene: TRBV27; CDR3aa: CASLGRGYGYTF; CDR3nt: TGTGCCAGCCTCGGACGGGGCTATGGCTACACCTTC
j_gene: TRBJ2-1; d_gene: -; abundance: -; v_gene: TRBV5-6; CDR3aa: CASSSYRDLLGNNEQFF; CDR3nt: TGTGCCAGCAGCTCCTACCGGGACTTATTAGGGAACAATGAGCAGTTCTTC